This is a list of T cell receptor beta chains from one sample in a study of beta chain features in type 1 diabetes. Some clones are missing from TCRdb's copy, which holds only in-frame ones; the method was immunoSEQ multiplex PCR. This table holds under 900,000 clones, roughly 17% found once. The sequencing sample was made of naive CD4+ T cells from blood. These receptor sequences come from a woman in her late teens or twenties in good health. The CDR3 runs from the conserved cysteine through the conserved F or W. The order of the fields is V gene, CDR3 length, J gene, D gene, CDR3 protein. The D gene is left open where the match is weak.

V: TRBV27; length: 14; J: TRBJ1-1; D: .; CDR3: CASSAGFGYTEAFF
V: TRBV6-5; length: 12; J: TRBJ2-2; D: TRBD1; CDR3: CASRGTVGELFF
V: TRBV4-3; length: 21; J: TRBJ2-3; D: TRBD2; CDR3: CASSQDALDRWTSGPTDTQYF
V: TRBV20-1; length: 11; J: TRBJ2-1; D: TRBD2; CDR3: CSAGISGEQFF
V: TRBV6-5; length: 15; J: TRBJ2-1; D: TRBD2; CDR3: CASSPGLAGSNEQFF
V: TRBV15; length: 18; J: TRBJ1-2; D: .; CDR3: CATSRGTILWTPEYGYTF
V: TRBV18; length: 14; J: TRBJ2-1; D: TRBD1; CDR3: CASATPGQALWQFF
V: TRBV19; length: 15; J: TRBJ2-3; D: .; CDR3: CASGLYGIPTDTQYF
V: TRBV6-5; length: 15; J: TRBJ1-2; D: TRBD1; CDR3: CASRSAGGRNYGYTF
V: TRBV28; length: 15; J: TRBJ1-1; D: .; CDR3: CASSLAGAMNTEAFF
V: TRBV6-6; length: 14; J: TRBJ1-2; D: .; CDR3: CASNMQGQAYGYTF
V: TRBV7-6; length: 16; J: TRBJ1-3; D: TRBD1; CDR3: CASSLGDRGYGNTIYF
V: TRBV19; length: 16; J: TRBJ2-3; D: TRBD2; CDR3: CASSIWGSGRPDTQYF
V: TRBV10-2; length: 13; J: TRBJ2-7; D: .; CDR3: CASSPGLTYEQYF
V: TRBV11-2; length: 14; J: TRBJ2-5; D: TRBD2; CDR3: CASSSSGREETQYF
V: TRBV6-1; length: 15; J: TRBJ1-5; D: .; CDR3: CASSPDALGNQPQHF
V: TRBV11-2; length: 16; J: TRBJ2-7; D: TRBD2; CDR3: CASRRGGGSKSYEQYF
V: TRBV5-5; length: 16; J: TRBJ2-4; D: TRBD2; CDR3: CASSFGGSGAKNIQYF
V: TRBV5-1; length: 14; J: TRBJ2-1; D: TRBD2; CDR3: CASKGLGHYNEQFF
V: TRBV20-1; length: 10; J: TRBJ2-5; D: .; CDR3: CSAMGETQYF
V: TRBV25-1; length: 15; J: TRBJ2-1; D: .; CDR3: CASSEFGTTYNEQFF
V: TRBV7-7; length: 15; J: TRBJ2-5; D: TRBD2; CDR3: CASSLVAGIQETQYF
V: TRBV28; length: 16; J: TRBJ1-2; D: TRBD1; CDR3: CASSLPHHRGHYGYTF
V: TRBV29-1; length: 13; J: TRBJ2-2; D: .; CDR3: CSVGLSGTGELFF
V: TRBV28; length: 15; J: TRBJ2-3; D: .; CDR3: CASSFASAGPDTQYF
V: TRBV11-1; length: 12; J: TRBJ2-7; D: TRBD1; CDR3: CASSTQGDEQYF
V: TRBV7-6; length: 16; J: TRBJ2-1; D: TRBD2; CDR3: CASSLAGLAGYNEQFF
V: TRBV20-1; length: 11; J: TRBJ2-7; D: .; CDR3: CSATQGLMQYF
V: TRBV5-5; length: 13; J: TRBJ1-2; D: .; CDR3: CASSLAGTYGYTF
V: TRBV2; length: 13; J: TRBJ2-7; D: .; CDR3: CATGGGGKGEQYF
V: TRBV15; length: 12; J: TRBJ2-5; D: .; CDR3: CATSRDSGTQYF
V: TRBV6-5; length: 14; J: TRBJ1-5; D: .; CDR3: CASSYSGGNQPQHF
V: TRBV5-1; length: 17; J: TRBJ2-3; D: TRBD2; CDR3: CASQGTSGSTTFDTQYF
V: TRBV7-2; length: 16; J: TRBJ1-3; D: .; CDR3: CASSLAGWTSGNTIYF
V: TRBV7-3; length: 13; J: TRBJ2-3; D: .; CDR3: CASSASATDTQYF
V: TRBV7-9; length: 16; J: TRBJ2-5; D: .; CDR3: CASSIIKLRYQETQYF
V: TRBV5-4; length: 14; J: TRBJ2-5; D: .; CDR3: CASSTDRLDETQYF
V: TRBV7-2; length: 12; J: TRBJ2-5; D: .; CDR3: CASSLRRETQYF
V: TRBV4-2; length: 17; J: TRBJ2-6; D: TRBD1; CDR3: CASSQSHAGTGWNVLTF
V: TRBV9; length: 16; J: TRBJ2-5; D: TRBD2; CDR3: CASSVLAGGPGETQYF
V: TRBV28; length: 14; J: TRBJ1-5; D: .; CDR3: CASSLYVVDQPQHF
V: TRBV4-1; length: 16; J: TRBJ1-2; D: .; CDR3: CASSQELRAQNYGYTF
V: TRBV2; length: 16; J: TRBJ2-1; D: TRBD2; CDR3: CASSGERETLYNEQFF
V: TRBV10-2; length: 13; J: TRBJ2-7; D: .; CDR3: CASSESQAYEQYF
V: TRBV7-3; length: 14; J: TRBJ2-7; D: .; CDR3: CASSLGPPRHEQYF
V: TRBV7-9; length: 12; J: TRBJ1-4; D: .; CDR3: CASTKRGAGLFF
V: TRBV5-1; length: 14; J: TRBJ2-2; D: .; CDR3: CASRGTTTYGELFF
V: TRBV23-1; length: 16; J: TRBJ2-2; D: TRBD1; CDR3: CASSQSDRGNTGELFF
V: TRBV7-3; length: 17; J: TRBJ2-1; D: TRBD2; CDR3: CASSKTGLAGGNHEQFF
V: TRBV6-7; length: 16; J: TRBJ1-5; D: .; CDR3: CASSYSIGPSNQPQHF
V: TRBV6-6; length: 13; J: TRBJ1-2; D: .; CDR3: CASSPVSGLGYTF
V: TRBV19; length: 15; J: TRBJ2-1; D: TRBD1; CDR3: CASSARRDRGHEQFF
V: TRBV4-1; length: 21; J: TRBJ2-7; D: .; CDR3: CASSPGPLDLGPRQGSYEQYF
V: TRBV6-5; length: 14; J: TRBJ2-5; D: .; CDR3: CASSYSYKGETQYF
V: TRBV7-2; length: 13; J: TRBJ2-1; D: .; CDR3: CASSGGTGFFLFF
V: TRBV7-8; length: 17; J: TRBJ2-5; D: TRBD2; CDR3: CASSAGRLAGYQETQYF
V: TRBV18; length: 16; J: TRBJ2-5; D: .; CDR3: CASSHRRQGSQETQYF